The 5 T cell receptor beta chains in this list originate from one sample, sequenced in a study of OX40 agonist ivuxolimab in advanced cancers. Method: immunoSEQ multiplex PCR; TCRdb's copy keeps in-frame clones and lacks some. The sample contains around 6,000 clones, 80% to 85% of which appear only once. Here the sequenced sample was CD4+ or CD8+ T cells sorted from blood, taken in a trial of the OX40 agonist ivuxolimab. These receptor sequences come from an adult with an advanced solid tumor such as melanoma, head and neck, liver or kidney cancer.

J is TRBJ1-2 and V is TRBV7-2, with D hard to call. V dropped 5 bases and J dropped 8 bases, with 12 bases sitting between them. Germline V lookup: CDR1 SGHTA, CDR2 FQGNSA. CDR3 length: 12 residues. DNA of the CDR3: TGTGCCAGCAGCCCCCTTACTTACGGCTACACCTTC. This encodes CASSPLTYGYTF.

The chain links TRBV27 to TRBJ2-1; TRBD2 aligns across 7 bases. Per the germline V gene, CDR1 is MNHEY and CDR2 is SMNVEV (reference sequence). The CDR3 sequence is 13 residues long. J lost 9 bases, V lost 3 bases, and 5 bases had no gene match. In DNA form, the CDR3 reads TGTGCCAGCAGTTTTACTAGCGTTGGTGAGCAGTTCTTC. Its protein is CASSFTSVGEQFF.

The V gene is TRBV13, the J gene TRBJ2-3, with 10 bases lining up with TRBD2. CDR3 length: 17 residues. Germline assignment: CDR1 PRHDT and CDR2 FYEKMQ (reference sequence). V shed 5 bases, J shed 2 bases, and the junction held 10 bases outside the gene matches. DNA of the CDR3: TGTGCCAGCAGCCTACTTCTAGCGGGGGTACACACAGATACGCAGTATTTT. Its translation is CASSLLLAGVHTDTQYF.

The chain is built from TRBV7-9 and TRBJ1-6; no definite D call. From germline, CDR1 is SEHNR and CDR2 FQNEAQ (reference sequence). The germline V and J ends were trimmed by 2 bases and 8 bases, with 10 bases remaining between them. CDR3 length: 14 amino acids. In nucleotides, the CDR3 is TGTGCCAGCAGCTTATCCGGAACAGATTCACCCCTCCACTTT. Residues: CASSLSGTDSPLHF.

J is TRBJ1-6 and V is TRBV4-1, with D hard to call. CDR3 length equals 15 residues. The V gene lost 4 bases and the J gene lost 8 bases, with 15 bases spanning the gap. Germline CDR1 is MGHRA and CDR2 is YSYEKL. This chain's CDR3 is CASSPFGRFDSPLHF. In DNA, the CDR3 is TGCGCCAGCAGCCCCTTCGGCAGGTTTGATTCACCCCTCCACTTT.